These T cell receptor beta chains were read from a single sample in a study of monozygotic twins with inflammatory bowel disease. TCRdb reworked the 5' RACE reads into one entry per CDR3 protein, no DNA. Its listing shows 200,000 to 250,000 distinct CDR3 sequences. The sample was blood. The receptors derive from a human donor with ulcerative colitis or Crohn's disease, or a healthy co-twin of an affected twin (not recorded which). Both conserved end residues are part of each CDR3.

v_call	j_call	cdr3_aa
TRBV19	TRBJ1-1	CASSGVDNTEAFF
TRBV12-3/TRBV12-4	TRBJ1-4	CASSPLGWTNEKLFF
TRBV5-1	TRBJ2-3	CVSSLEGGNADTQYF
TRBV12-3/TRBV12-4	TRBJ2-2	CASSLVMVSTGELFF
TRBV18	TRBJ2-3	CASSPPAGDTQYF
TRBV7-6	TRBJ1-4	CASSFKANEKLFF
TRBV18	TRBJ1-1	CASSPTNQGGTEAFF
TRBV12-3/TRBV12-4	TRBJ1-2	CASSLPDRANYGYTF
TRBV18	TRBJ2-7	CASSPPARGGEQYF
TRBV30	TRBJ1-5	CAWRGQDGQPQHF
TRBV12-3/TRBV12-4	TRBJ1-4	CASSSMKTTNEKLFF
TRBV5-6	TRBJ2-6	CASSPVGSGANVLTF
TRBV21-1	TRBJ2-5	CAASERSSGGDLETQYF
TRBV12-3/TRBV12-4	TRBJ2-5	CASSFRSGRDRWETQYF
TRBV3-1	TRBJ2-1	CASSQDLASSYNEQFF
TRBV6-5	TRBJ2-1	CASSELPGKEFF
TRBV7-3	TRBJ2-3	CASSEQGTTDTQYF
TRBV6-5	TRBJ2-5	CASSSPGQVQETQYF
TRBV29-1	TRBJ1-1	CSATTGQGVITAFF
TRBV10-2	TRBJ2-5	CATERGRQETQYF
TRBV18	TRBJ2-7	CASSPGTGSITEQYF
TRBV4-3	TRBJ1-4	CASSQAGQFNEKLFF
TRBV20-1	TRBJ1-5	CSARGVNQPQHF
TRBV11-3	TRBJ2-7	CASSLGRSGDAQYF
TRBV29-1	TRBJ1-2	CSVVGVNYGYTF
TRBV4-1	TRBJ1-1	CASSPLDRGWNTEAFF
TRBV27	TRBJ1-2	CAAASGYGYTF
TRBV7-9	TRBJ1-5	CASSLRRQPQHF
TRBV6-6	TRBJ2-5	CASSYSQETQYF
TRBV7-2	TRBJ2-1	CAGSLQGPYNEQFF
TRBV7-3	TRBJ2-2	CASRPSGTGRTGELFF
TRBV5-5	TRBJ2-5	CASSRGKAELAPYF
TRBV4-3	TRBJ2-7	CASSQDLGEQYF
TRBV4-2	TRBJ2-3	CASSLRDREPTDTQYF
TRBV29-1	TRBJ1-1	CSVVRDVGVNTEAFF
TRBV4-2	TRBJ1-2	CASSQGGQDYGYTF
TRBV3-1	TRBJ1-6	CASSSWTGEEPLHF
TRBV4-3	TRBJ1-1	CASSQDLTDLNTEAFF
TRBV9	TRBJ2-1	CASSFRREAPYNEQFF
TRBV19	TRBJ2-7	CASSMQQGYEQYF
TRBV24-1	TRBJ2-2	CATSVGNTGELFF
TRBV5-1	TRBJ2-3	CASSFDGTSTDTQYF
TRBV5-1	TRBJ2-3	CASSSRTDSTDTQYF
TRBV6-1	TRBJ1-3	CASFNHGDSGNTIYF
TRBV7-2	TRBJ1-1	CASSLETGKEAFF
TRBV6-2/TRBV6-3	TRBJ1-1	CASSSLRPTGTGSPEAFF
TRBV6-1	TRBJ2-2	CASSREHRTAGSTGELFF
TRBV12-3/TRBV12-4	TRBJ2-7	CASSLRVWRSEQYF
TRBV10-3	TRBJ2-2	CAISHPTGGTGELFF
TRBV5-5	TRBJ1-1	CASSPGGSTEAFF
TRBV12-3/TRBV12-4	TRBJ2-7	CASSPGTGKLLVYEQYF
TRBV6-2/TRBV6-3	TRBJ2-1	CASSSGLASYNEQFF
TRBV7-9	TRBJ2-2	CASSTRDRATGELFF
TRBV6-5	TRBJ1-1	CASSLDVVNTEAFF
TRBV18	TRBJ2-1	CASSYTGQPYNEQFF
TRBV20-1	TRBJ2-1	CSARTSGGRGEQFF
TRBV27	TRBJ2-2	CASSLGTSVAGELFF
TRBV7-9	TRBJ1-1	CASSSDRANTEAFF
TRBV11-2	TRBJ2-1	CASSLPHGEQFF
TRBV5-6	TRBJ2-7	CASSLDSLTSYEQYF